This entry is about one T cell receptor (beta chain). The antigen is unknown. These data belong to a study of ipilimumab plus nivolumab after autologous stem cell transplantation. Study-wide context: A median of 8 nivolumab and 4 or 5 ipilimumab doses were given. The myeloma cohort included high-risk transplant-naive patients and patients relapsing within 3 years of a first autologous transplant. Study-wide points: Per the authors, repertoire, Treg and microbiota data justify further study.

Dosing: nivolumab 3 mg/kg IV, weeks 1, 4, 7, 10, then every two weeks to week 26. Sequencing used immunoSEQ multiplex PCR; TCRdb keeps in-frame clones, though not all of them. The sample carries several thousand clones, around 73% recorded once. Germline values: CDR1 SGHTS, CDR2 YDEGEE. The CDR3 runs to 16 residues. Trimming at V came to 1 base and at J to 4 bases, leaving 5 bases not matched to a gene. This specimen consisted of PBMCs, obtained in a trial of ipilimumab plus nivolumab as post-transplant consolidation. This TCR derives from a male donor with multiple myeloma. The chain recombines TRBV5-8 with TRBJ1-5; 10 nucleotides align to TRBD1. CDR3 sequence reads: CASSLWGTGANQPQHF. CDR3 DNA sequence: TGTGCCAGCAGCTTGTGGGGGACAGGGGCGAATCAGCCCCAGCATTTT.